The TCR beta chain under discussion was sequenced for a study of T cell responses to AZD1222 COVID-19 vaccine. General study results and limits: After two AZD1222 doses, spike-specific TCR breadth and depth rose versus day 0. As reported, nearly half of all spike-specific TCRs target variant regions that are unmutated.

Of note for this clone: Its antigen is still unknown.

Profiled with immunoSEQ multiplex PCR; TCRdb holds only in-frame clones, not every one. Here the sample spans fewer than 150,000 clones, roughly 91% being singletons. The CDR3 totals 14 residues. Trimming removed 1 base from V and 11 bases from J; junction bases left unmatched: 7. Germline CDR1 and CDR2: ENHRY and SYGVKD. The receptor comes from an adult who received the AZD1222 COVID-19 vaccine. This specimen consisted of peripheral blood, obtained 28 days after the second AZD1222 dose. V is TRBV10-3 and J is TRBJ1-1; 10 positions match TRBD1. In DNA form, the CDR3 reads TGTGCCATCAGTGAGTTCATGGGGACAGGGGTGGCTTTCTTT. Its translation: CAISEFMGTGVAFF.